The TCR beta chain under discussion was sequenced for a study of shared clonotypes between healthy human individuals. Study results and limitations: As a rule, naive subsets had a larger estimated richness than memory subsets.

The table came from immunoSEQ multiplex PCR; TCRdb's copy has only in-frame clones and leaves some out. The repertoire holds roughly 600,000 clones, with roughly 98% as singletons. V lost 1 base and J lost 8; bases outside the gene matches: 8. Germline CDR1 and CDR2: SGDLS and YYNGEE. The CDR3 is 15 residues long. A remark on this clone: Its cognate antigen is unknown.

Terminally differentiated effector memory CD45RA+ cells were excluded by CCR7 positive selection of CD45RO-negative cells. The gene calls are TRBV9 and TRBJ2-1, with 8 nucleotides matching TRBD2. Input material: naive CD8+ T cells sorted from blood. The sequence came from a man younger than 40 in good health. The CDR3 spells CASSVSGLGMDEQFF. CDR3 coding DNA: TGTGCCAGCAGCGTATCGGGACTAGGTATGGATGAGCAGTTCTTC.